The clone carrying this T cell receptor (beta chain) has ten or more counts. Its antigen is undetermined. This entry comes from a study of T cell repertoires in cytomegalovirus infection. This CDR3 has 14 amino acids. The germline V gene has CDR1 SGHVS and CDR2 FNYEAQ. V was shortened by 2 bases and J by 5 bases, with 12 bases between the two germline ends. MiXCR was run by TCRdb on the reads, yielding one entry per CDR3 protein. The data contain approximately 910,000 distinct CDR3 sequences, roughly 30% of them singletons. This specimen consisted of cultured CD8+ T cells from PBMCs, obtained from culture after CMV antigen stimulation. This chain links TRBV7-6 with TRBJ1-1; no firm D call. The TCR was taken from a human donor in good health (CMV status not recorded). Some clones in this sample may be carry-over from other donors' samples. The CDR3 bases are TGTGCCAGCAGCTTATCGTCGGTGGGAACTGAAGCTTTCTTT. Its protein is CASSLSSVGTEAFF.